These 15 T cell receptor beta chains originate from one sample sequenced in a study of T-cell reconstitution after alpha-beta-depleted transplantation in children. Unique molecular identifiers were used in preparing the TCRbeta library. TCRdb re-derived calls from the PCR reads in MiXCR, one entry per CDR3 protein. The table includes about 540,000 distinct CDR3 sequences, around 17% detected once. The material was PBMCs from the stem cell graft donor, obtained from the stem cell graft. Receptor source: a human donor who donated a stem cell graft to a child with acute lymphoblastic leukemia.

This CDR3 is CASSLGWVRTEAFF. The CDR3 region has the DNA TGTGCCAGCAGCTTAGGTTGGGTACGCACTGAAGCTTTCTTT. The chain has TRBV7-2 and TRBJ1-1; no definite D call. There are 14 residues in the CDR3. Germline CDR1 reads SGHTA; CDR2 reads FQGNSA. V lost 1 base and J lost 4, with 10 bases in between. Drawing the rest from reference TRBV7-2 and TRBJ1-1, the complete variable domain is GAGVSQSPSNKVTEKGKDVELRCDPISGHTALYWYRQSLGQGLEFLIYFQGNSAPDKSGLPSDRFSAERTGGSVSTLTIQRTQQEDSAVYLCASSLGWVRTEAFFGQGTRLTVV.

This clonotype was seen only a few times. This CDR3 reads CASSESAGELFF. The CDR3 DNA follows: TGTGCCAGCAGTGAATCGGCCGGGGAGCTGTTTTTT. The chain carries TRBV25-1 and TRBJ2-2; D gene unclear. The CDR3 loop spans 12 amino acids. CDR1 MGHDK and CDR2 SYGVNS come from the germline V gene. V was trimmed by 1 base and J by 6 bases, leaving 3 bases between them.

Only a few counts were recorded for this clonotype. This chain uses TRBV5-5 with TRBJ2-1, with 8 positions matching TRBD2. The CDR3 consists of 15 residues. Germline loops: CDR1 SGHKS, CDR2 YYEKEE (reference sequence). Trimming at V came to 2 bases and at J to 4 bases, leaving 5 bases not matched to a gene. This CDR3 is CASSFYTSGYNEQFF. CDR3 coding DNA: TGTGCCAGCAGCTTTTATACTAGCGGATACAATGAGCAGTTCTTC.

The chain combines TRBV12-3 or TRBV12-4 with TRBJ2-3, with D possibly TRBD1 on 6 matching bases. This CDR3 spans 18 amino acids. V was trimmed by 6 bases and J by 6 bases, leaving 28 bases between them. The CDR3 region has the DNA TGTGCCAGCAGCAACTGGCCGGGACACACCCTCCGGCTGGATACGCAGTATTTT. The encoded protein is CASSNWPGHTLRLDTQYF.

The table lists this clonotype with many counts. The genes are TRBV5-1 and TRBJ1-1, with D unclear. This CDR3 contains 13 residues. Trimming left V 1 base short and J 4 bases short, with 8 bases between. Germline-derived CDR1 and CDR2 are SGHRS and YFSETQ. The DNA for the CDR3 is TGCGCCAGCAGCTTGAACCAGCGCACTGAAGCTTTCTTT. The encoded protein is CASSLNQRTEAFF.

The chain recombines TRBV7-9 with TRBJ1-2; D is uncertain. Germline V gene data show CDR1 as SEHNR and CDR2 as FQNEAQ (reference sequence). This CDR3 has 11 amino acids. The V end was cut by 1 base, the J end by 6 bases, with 3 bases between. Written as DNA, the CDR3 is TGTGCCAGCAGCTTAGGACATGGCTACACCTTC. It yields the protein CASSLGHGYTF.

This clonotype was counted a few times. The rearrangement uses TRBV12-3 or TRBV12-4 and TRBJ1-1; the D is unclear. The length of the CDR3 is 11 residues. V lost 6 bases and J 5 bases, leaving 7 bases between the germline ends. The chain's CDR3 is CASSPLTEAFF. As DNA, the CDR3 is TGTGCCAGCAGCCCGCTTACTGAAGCTTTCTTT.

This clonotype was counted once. This sequence joins TRBV2 and TRBJ2-1; TRBD2 matches 11 bases. Losses at the gene ends were 7 bases for V and 9 bases for J; bases not matched to a gene: 8. This CDR3 contains 14 residues. Germline assignment: CDR1 SNHLY and CDR2 FYNNEI. The CDR3 nucleotides are TGTGCCAGCACTCTAGCGGGAGGCATCTGTGAGCAGTTCTTC. Its translation is CASTLAGGICEQFF.

This clonotype has only a few counts. The chain recombines TRBV5-1 with TRBJ1-5; maybe TRBD1 (5 bases). The CDR3 is 16 residues long. The V gene lost 1 base and the J gene lost 7 bases, with 18 bases spanning the gap. The germline gives CDR1 SGHRS, CDR2 YFSETQ. This CDR3 reads CASSLRKGELGQPQHF. The CDR3 nucleotides read TGCGCCAGCAGCTTGAGGAAAGGGGAGTTGGGCCAGCCCCAGCATTTT.

This clonotype was seen ten or more times. The rearrangement uses TRBV6-5 and TRBJ2-5; D is unresolved. V dropped 2 bases and J dropped 1 base, with 5 bases sitting between them. This CDR3 is 13 amino acids long. Germline V lookup: CDR1 MNHEY, CDR2 SVGAGI. CDR3 nucleotide sequence: TGTGCCAGCAGTTACGGAGTCCAAGAGACCCAGTACTTC. Translated: CASSYGVQETQYF.

This clonotype has a handful of counts. The chain carries TRBV13 and TRBJ2-7; D is perhaps TRBD1 (6 bases). The V end was cut by 5 bases, the J end by 4 bases, with 12 bases between. From germline, CDR1 is PRHDT and CDR2 FYEKMQ (reference sequence). The CDR3 has 13 residues. CDR3 residues: CASSGQKGYEQYF. DNA of the CDR3: TGTGCCAGCAGCGGACAGAAGGGGTACGAGCAGTACTTC.

This clonotype occurred a few times. The chain carries TRBV19 and TRBJ2-5; D may correspond to TRBD1 or TRBD2 (6 bases each). CDR1 is LNHDA, CDR2 SQIVND, per germline (reference sequence). The V gene lost 9 bases and the J gene lost 5 bases, with 13 bases spanning the gap. CDR3 length equals 12 residues. CDR3 in DNA: TGTGCCAGCCAGGACAGCGGGGAGACCCAGTACTTC. It specifies CASQDSGETQYF.

The chain joins TRBV24-1 to TRBJ2-5; D possibly corresponds to TRBD2 (5 bases). Germline assignment: CDR1 KGHDR and CDR2 SFDVKD. The V and J ends lost 9 bases and 4 bases respectively, with 20 bases between them. The CDR3 contains 15 residues. For the CDR3, the DNA is TGTGCCACCTCCGAGGGAGATCCCGCACGAGAGACCCAGTACTTC. Encoded protein: CATSEGDPARETQYF.

Details on this clonotype: One junction end does not reproduce the germline sequence, and a read error may be involved. The chain has TRBV27 and TRBJ2-1; D not certain. The CDR3 sequence is 14 residues long. CDR1 and CDR2 (germline): MNHEY, SMNVEV (reference sequence). The CDR3 DNA sequence: TGTGCCGGCAGTTTATCGTACAGCCGACAAGAGCAGTTCTTC. The encoded protein is CAGSLSYSRQEQFF.

The chain carries TRBV5-1 and TRBJ2-1; possibly TRBD2 for D (6 bases). The CDR3 covers 14 residues. The ends were cut back, 5 bases at V and 3 bases at J, with 12 bases in the middle. Germline CDR1 reads SGHRS; CDR2 reads YFSETQ. CDR3 in amino acids: CASSRGEYYNEQFF. The DNA for the CDR3 is TGCGCCAGCAGTCGCGGGGAGTACTACAATGAGCAGTTCTTC.